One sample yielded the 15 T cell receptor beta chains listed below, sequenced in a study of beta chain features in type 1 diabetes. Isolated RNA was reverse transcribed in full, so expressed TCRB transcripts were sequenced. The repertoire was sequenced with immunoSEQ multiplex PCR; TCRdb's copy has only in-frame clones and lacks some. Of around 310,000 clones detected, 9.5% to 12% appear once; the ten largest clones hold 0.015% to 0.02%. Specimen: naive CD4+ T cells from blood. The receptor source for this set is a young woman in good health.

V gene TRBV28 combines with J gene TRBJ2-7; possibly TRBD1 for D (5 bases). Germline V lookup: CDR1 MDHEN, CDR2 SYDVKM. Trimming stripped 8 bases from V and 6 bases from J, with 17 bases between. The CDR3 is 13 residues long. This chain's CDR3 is CASSVSVGLEQYF. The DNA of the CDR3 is TGTGCCAGCTCTGTGAGCGTGGGGCTCGAGCAGTACTTC.

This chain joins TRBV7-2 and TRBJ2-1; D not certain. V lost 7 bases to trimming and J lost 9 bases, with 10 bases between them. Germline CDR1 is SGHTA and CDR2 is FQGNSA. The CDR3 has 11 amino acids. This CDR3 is CASINRFEQFF. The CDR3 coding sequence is TGTGCCAGCATCAATCGGTTTGAGCAGTTCTTC.

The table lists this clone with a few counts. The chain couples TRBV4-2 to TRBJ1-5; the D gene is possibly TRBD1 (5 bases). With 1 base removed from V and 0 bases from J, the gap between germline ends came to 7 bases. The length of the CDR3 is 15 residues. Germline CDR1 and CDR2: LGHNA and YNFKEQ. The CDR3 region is CASSQGGGSNQPQHF. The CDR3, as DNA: TGTGCCAGCAGCCAAGGGGGCGGTAGCAATCAGCCCCAGCATTTT.

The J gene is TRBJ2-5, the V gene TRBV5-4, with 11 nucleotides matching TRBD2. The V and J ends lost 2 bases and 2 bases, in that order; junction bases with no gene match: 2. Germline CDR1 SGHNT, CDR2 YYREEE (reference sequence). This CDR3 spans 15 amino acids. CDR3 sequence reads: CASSLRLAGQETQYF. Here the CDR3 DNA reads TGTGCCAGCAGCTTACGACTAGCGGGGCAAGAGACCCAGTACTTC.

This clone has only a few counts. DNA for the CDR3: TGCAGCCTAAAGATCCCTGACTCCTACAATGAGCAGTTCTTC. It codes for CSLKIPDSYNEQFF. The V call is TRBV29-1, the J call TRBJ2-1; unclear D gene. The CDR3 is made up of 14 amino acids. V was pared by 8 bases and J by 0 bases, with 14 bases between. CDR1 is SQVTM, CDR2 ANQGSEA, per germline.

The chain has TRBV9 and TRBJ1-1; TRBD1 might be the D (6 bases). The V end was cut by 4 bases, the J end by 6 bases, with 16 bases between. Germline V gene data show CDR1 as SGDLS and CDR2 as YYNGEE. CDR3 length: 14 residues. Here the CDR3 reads CASSPNGYRAEAFF. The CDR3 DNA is TGTGCCAGCAGCCCGAACGGTTACAGGGCTGAAGCTTTCTTT.

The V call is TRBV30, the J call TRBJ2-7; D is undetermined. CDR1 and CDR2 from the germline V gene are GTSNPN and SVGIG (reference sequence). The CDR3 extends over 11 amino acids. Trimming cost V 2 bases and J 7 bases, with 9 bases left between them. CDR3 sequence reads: CAWSLRKEQYF. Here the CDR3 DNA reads TGTGCCTGGAGTTTGAGGAAAGAGCAGTACTTC.

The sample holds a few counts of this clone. The CDR3 nucleotides are TGTGCCAGCAGCGTAGACGGGAAGACCTACAATGAGCAGTTCTTC. Protein sequence: CASSVDGKTYNEQFF. The chain joins TRBV9 to TRBJ2-1, with D perhaps TRBD2 (5 bases). CDR3 length equals 15 residues. The V and J ends lost 0 bases and 2 bases respectively, with 9 bases between them. CDR1 and CDR2 (germline): SGDLS, YYNGEE.

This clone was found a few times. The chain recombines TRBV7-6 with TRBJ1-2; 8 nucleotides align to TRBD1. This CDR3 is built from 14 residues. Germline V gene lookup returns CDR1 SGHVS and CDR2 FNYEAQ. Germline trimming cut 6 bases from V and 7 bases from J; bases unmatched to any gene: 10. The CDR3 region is CASSSDRAKSGYTF. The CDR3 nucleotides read TGTGCCAGCAGTTCGGACAGGGCCAAGTCTGGCTACACCTTC.

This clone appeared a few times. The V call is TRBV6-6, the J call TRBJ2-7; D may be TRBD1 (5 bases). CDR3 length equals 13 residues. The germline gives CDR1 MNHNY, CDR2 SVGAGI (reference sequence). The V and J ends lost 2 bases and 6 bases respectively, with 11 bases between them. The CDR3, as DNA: TGTGCCAGCAGTTACCCCAATAGGGGCGAGCAGTACTTC. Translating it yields CASSYPNRGEQYF.

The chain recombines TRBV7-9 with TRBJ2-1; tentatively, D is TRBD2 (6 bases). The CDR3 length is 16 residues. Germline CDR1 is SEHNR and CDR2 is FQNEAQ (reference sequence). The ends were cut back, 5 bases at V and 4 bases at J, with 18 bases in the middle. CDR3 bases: TGTGCCAGCAGCAAGACTAGTCTCACGGCGTACAATGAGCAGTTCTTC. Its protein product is CASSKTSLTAYNEQFF. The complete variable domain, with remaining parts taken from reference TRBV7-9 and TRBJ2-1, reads DTGVSQNPRHKITKRGQNVTFRCDPISEHNRLYWYRQTLGQGPEFLTYFQNEAQLEKSRLLSDRFSAERPKGSFSTLEIQRTEQGDSAMYLCASSKTSLTAYNEQFFGPGTRLTVL.

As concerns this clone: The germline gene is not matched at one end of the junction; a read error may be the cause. The CDR3 DNA is TGTGCCATGAAGAACAGCGGGGAGCTGTTTTTT. The encoded protein is CAMKNSGELFF. V and J are TRBV6-5 and TRBJ2-2; D ambiguous. This CDR3 contains 11 residues. Germline CDR1 MNHEY, CDR2 SVGAGI.

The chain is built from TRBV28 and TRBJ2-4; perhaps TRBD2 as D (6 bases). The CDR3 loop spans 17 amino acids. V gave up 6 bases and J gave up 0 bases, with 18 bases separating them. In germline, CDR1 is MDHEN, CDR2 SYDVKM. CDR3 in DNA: TGTGCCAGCAGGGGACGCGGGACCTTACTAGCCAAAAACATTCAGTACTTC. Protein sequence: CASRGRGTLLAKNIQYF. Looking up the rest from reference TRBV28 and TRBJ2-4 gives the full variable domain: DVKVTQSSRYLVKRTGEKVFLECVQDMDHENMFWYRQDPGLGLRLIYFSYDVKMKEKGDIPEGYSVSREKKERFSLILESASTNQTSMYLCASRGRGTLLAKNIQYFGAGTRLSVL.

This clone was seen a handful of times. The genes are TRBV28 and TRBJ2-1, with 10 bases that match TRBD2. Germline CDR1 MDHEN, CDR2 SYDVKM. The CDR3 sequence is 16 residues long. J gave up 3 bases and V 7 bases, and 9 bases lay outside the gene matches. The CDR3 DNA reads TGTGCCAGCATCGCCCCCGGGACTAGCGACTACAATGAGCAGTTCTTC. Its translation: CASIAPGTSDYNEQFF.

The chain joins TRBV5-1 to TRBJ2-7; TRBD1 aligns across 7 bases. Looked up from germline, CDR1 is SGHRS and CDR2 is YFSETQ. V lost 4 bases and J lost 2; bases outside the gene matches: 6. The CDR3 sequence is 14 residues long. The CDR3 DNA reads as TGCGCCAGCAGCATGACAGGGCAAACCTACGAGCAGTACTTC. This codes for CASSMTGQTYEQYF.